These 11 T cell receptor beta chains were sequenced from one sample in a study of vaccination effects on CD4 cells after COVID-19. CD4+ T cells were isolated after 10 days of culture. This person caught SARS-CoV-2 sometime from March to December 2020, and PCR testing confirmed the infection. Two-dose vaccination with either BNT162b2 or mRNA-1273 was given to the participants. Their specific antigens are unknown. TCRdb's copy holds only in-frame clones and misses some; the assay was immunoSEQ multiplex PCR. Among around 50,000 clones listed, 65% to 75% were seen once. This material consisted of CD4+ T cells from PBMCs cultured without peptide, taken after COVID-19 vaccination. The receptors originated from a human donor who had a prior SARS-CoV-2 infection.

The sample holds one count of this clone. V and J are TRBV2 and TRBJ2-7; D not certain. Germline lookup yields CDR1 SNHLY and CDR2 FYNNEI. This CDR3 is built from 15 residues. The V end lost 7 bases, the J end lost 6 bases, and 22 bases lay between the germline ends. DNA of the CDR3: TGTGCCAGCAAGGTCGAAGGGATAATGGTTGGCGAGCAGTACTTC. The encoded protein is CASKVEGIMVGEQYF.

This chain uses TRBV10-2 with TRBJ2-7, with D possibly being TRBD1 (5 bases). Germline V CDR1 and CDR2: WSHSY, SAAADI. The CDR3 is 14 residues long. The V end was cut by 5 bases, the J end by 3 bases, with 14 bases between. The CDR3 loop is CASSRWGNDYEQYF. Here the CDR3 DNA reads TGCGCCAGCAGTCGTTGGGGCAATGACTACGAGCAGTACTTC.

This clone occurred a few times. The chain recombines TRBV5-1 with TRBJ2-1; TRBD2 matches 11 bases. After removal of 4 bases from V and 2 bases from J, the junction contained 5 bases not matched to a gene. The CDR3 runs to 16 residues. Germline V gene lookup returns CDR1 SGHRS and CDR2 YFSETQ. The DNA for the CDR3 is TGCGCCAGCAGCGTAGGACTAGCGGGCCCCTACAATGAGCAGTTCTTC. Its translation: CASSVGLAGPYNEQFF.

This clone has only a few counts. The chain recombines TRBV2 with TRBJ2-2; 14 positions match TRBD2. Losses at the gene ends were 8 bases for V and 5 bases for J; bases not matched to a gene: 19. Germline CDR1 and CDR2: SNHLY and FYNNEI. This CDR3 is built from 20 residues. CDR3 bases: TGTGCCAGCGGGGGCGCGCTTGGGGGACTAGCGGGAGCGGGGACCGGGGAGCTGTTTTTT. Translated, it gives CASGGALGGLAGAGTGELFF.

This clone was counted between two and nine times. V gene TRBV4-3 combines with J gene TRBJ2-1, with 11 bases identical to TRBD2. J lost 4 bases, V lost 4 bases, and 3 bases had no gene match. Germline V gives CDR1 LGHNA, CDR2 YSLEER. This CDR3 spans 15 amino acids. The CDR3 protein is CASSLLAGDYNEQFF. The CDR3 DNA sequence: TGCGCCAGCAGCCTACTAGCGGGGGATTACAATGAGCAGTTCTTC.

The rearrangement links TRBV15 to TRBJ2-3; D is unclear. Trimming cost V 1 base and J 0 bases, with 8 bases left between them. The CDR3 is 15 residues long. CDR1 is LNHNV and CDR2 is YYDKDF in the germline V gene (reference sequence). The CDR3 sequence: CATSRGPGSTDTQYF. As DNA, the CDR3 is TGTGCCACCAGCAGAGGCCCCGGGAGCACAGATACGCAGTATTTT.

The CDR3, as DNA: TGTGCCAGCAGCTTCCAGGGTGGCACTGAAGCTTTCTTT. It specifies CASSFQGGTEAFF. The chain combines TRBV7-8 with TRBJ1-1; the D gene is possibly TRBD1 (5 bases). Germline CDR1 and CDR2: SGHVS and FQNEAQ. Trimming removed 3 bases at V and 4 bases at J, with 9 bases between. The CDR3 is 13 amino acids.

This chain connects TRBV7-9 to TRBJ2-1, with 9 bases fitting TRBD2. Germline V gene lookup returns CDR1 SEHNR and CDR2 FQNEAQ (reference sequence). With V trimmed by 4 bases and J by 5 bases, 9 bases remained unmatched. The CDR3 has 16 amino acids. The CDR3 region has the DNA TGTGCCAGCAGCTCGGGCGTTAGCGGGAGCCACAATGAGCAGTTCTTC. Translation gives CASSSGVSGSHNEQFF.

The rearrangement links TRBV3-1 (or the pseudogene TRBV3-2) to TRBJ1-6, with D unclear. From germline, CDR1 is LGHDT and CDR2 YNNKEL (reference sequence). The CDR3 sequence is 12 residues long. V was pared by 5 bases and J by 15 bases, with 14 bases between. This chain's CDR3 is CASSTGSRNLHF. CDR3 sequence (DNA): TGTGCCAGCAGCACGGGGAGCCGCAACCTCCACTTT.

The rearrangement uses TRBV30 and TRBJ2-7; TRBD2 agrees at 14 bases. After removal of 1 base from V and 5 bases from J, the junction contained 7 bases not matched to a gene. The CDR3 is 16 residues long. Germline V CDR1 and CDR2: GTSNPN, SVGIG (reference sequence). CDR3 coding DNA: TGTGCCTGGAGTGGACTAGCGGGAGGGCCCGGCAACGAGCAGTACTTC. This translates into CAWSGLAGGPGNEQYF.

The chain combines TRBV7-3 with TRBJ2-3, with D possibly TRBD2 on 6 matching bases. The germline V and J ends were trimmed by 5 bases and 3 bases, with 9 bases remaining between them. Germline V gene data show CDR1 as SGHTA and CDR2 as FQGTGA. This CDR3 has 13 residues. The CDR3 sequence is CASSHGGTDTQYF. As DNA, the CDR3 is TGTGCCAGCAGCCATGGGGGGACAGATACGCAGTATTTT.